The 12 T cell receptor beta chains in this list originate from one sample, sequenced in a study of T cell changes during pregnancy in multiple sclerosis. TCRdb's table, derived via immunoSEQ multiplex PCR, lists solely in-frame clones and lacks some. The sample shows 35,000 to 45,000 clones, nearly 90% of them seen only once. Sequencing was performed on CD8+ T cells from peripheral blood mononuclear cells, taken in the first trimester of pregnancy. Receptor source: a female donor with multiple sclerosis, enrolled in a pregnancy study.

The chain recombines TRBV6-5 with TRBJ2-7; D uncertain. The V gene lost 6 bases and the J gene lost 0 bases, with 3 bases spanning the gap. The CDR3 runs 11 residues. Germline V gene sequence: CDR1 MNHEY, CDR2 SVGAGI. The CDR3 region is CASRASYEQYF. CDR3 nucleotides: TGTGCCAGCAGGGCCTCCTACGAGCAGTACTTC.

This sequence joins TRBV19 and TRBJ2-7; possibly TRBD2 for D (5 bases). CDR3 length: 13 amino acids. Germline values: CDR1 LNHDA, CDR2 SQIVND (reference sequence). The V gene lost 5 bases and the J gene lost 0 bases, with 8 bases spanning the gap. Here the CDR3 reads CASSGGYSYEQYF. Here the CDR3 DNA reads TGTGCCAGTAGTGGAGGATACTCCTACGAGCAGTACTTC.

The rearrangement links TRBV9 to TRBJ1-2; 7 bases match TRBD1. The CDR3 has 14 amino acids. The junction had 2 bases not matched to a gene; V was cut back by 0 bases and J by 3 bases. Germline assignment: CDR1 SGDLS and CDR2 YYNGEE. In nucleotides, the CDR3 is TGTGCCAGCAGCGTAGGGACAGGAGACTATGGCTACACCTTC. This gives the protein CASSVGTGDYGYTF.

This sequence joins TRBV4-3 and TRBJ1-6; 7 nucleotides match TRBD1. V was pared by 6 bases and J by 5 bases, with 4 bases of the junction left unmatched. This CDR3 has 14 amino acids. CDR1 and CDR2 from the germline V gene are LGHNA and YSLEER. CDR3 DNA sequence: TGCGCCAGCAGTCCAGGGGGTGATAATTCACCCCTCCACTTT. Protein sequence: CASSPGGDNSPLHF.

This chain uses TRBV5-1 with TRBJ2-7, with 11 bases that match TRBD2. CDR1 is SGHRS and CDR2 is YFSETQ in the germline V gene. The CDR3 totals 16 residues. J was trimmed by 5 bases and V by 0 bases; bases with no gene match: 7. This CDR3 is CASSLEVAGGIDEQYF. CDR3 sequence (DNA): TGCGCCAGCAGCTTGGAGGTAGCGGGGGGGATCGACGAGCAGTACTTC.

The gene calls are TRBV4-1 and TRBJ1-4, with 7 bases identical to TRBD1. CDR3 length: 12 residues. Per germline, CDR1 MGHRA and CDR2 YSYEKL. The J segment lost 7 bases and the V segment lost 8 bases, leaving 4 bases of the junction unmatched. CDR3 DNA: TGCGCCAGCTCCCCAGGGGGTGAAAAACTGTTTTTT. Translating it yields CASSPGGEKLFF.

This rearrangement joins TRBV5-8 to TRBJ1-1; no clear D. The ends were cut back, 4 bases at V and 7 bases at J, with 2 bases in the middle. The V gene's germline CDR1 is SGHTS and CDR2 YDEGEE. The CDR3 loop spans 9 amino acids. The CDR3 spells CASSLEAFF. CDR3 nucleotide sequence: TGTGCCAGCAGCCTTGAAGCTTTCTTT.

The V and J genes are TRBV29-1 and TRBJ1-1, with D perhaps matching TRBD1 (6 bases). This CDR3 spans 13 amino acids. V lost 2 bases and J lost 6, with 13 bases in between. Germline V CDR1 and CDR2: SQVTM, ANQGSEA. The chain's CDR3 is CSVETSGEAEAFF. The CDR3 DNA follows: TGCAGCGTTGAAACCTCAGGGGAAGCTGAAGCTTTCTTT.

V is TRBV4-2 and J is TRBJ2-5; 8 bases fit TRBD2. The CDR3 spans 14 residues. Germline V gives CDR1 LGHNA, CDR2 YNFKEQ. J gave up 5 bases and V 1 base, and 3 bases lay outside the gene matches. In DNA form, the CDR3 reads TGTGCCAGCAGCCAAGCGGGGGGGCGCGAGACCCAGTACTTC. This translates into CASSQAGGRETQYF.

V usage is TRBV4-3 and J usage is TRBJ2-7, with 7 bases that match TRBD1. CDR1 and CDR2 from the germline V gene are LGHNA and YSLEER. The CDR3 runs to 15 residues. V dropped 4 bases and J dropped 0; count of bases not matched to a gene: 6. Here the CDR3 reads CASSRDSQSSYEQYF. CDR3 bases: TGCGCCAGCAGCCGGGACAGCCAGAGCTCCTACGAGCAGTACTTC.

The rearrangement links TRBV10-2 to TRBJ1-5; tentative D call: TRBD1 (5 bases). The V end was cut by 5 bases, the J end by 0 bases, with 8 bases between. The CDR3 has 14 residues. Germline CDR1 WSHSY, CDR2 SAAADI. DNA for the CDR3: TGCGCCAGCAGTTCGACAGCTAGCAATCAGCCCCAGCATTTT. It is translated as CASSSTASNQPQHF.

This chain joins TRBV15 and TRBJ1-2, with 7 bases that match TRBD1. With V trimmed by 2 bases and J by 8 bases, 11 bases remained unmatched. There are 15 residues in the CDR3. Germline assignment: CDR1 LNHNV and CDR2 YYDKDF (reference sequence). CDR3 DNA: TGTGCCACCAGCAGATCGTTGACAGGGACTGGAGGCTACACCTTC. This sequence encodes CATSRSLTGTGGYTF. Supplemented by reference TRBV15 and TRBJ1-2, the full variable domain reads DAMVIQNPRYQVTQFGKPVTLSCSQTLNHNVMYWYQQKSSQAPKLLFHYYDKDFNNEADTPDNFQSRRPNTSFCFLDIRSPGLGDTAMYLCATSRSLTGTGGYTFGSGTRLTVV.